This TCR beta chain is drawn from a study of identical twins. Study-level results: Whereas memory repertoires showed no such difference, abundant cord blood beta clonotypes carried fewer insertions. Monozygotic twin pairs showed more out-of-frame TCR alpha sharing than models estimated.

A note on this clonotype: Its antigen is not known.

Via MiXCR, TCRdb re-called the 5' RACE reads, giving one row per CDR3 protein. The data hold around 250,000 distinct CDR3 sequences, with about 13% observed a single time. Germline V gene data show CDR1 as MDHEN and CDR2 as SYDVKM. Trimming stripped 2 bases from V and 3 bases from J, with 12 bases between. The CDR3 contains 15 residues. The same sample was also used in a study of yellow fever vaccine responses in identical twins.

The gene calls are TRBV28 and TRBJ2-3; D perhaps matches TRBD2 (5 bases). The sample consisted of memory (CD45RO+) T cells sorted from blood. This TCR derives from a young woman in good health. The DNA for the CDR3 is TGTGCCAGCAGTTTAGGAGGCCTAGAGACAGATACGCAGTATTTT. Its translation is CASSLGGLETDTQYF.